This section outlines one TCR beta chain sequence together with its context. What it recognizes is unknown. Researchers ran the PCR with 60 Vbeta and 13 Jbeta primers. The table came from immunoSEQ multiplex PCR; TCRdb's copy has only in-frame clones and leaves some out. The sample shows 150,000 or so clones, around 77% of them seen only once. These data belong to a study of cytomegalovirus exposure and HLA in healthy donors. Broader study findings: Published work reported that the classifier diagnosed cytomegalovirus status with high specificity and sensitivity. The study carried out a later analysis of TCR beta sequences. It associated roughly 17,000 of them with specific HLA alleles at a false discovery rate of 0.05.

The receptor comes from a woman younger than 45 in good health and CMV-seronegative. Sequenced: PBMCs.

CDR3 protein: CASSVYTMNTEAFF. In DNA, the CDR3 is TGTGCCAGCAGTGTTTACACCATGAACACTGAAGCTTTCTTT. J is TRBJ1-1 and V is TRBV2; no clear D gene. V was pared by 4 bases and J by 0 bases, with 9 bases between. Germline assignment: CDR1 SNHLY and CDR2 FYNNEI. The CDR3 totals 14 residues.